This T cell receptor beta chain was identified in a study of blood T cell repertoires in COVID-19. The wider study: Italy, Spain and the United States were the sources of the convalescent and acute COVID-19 samples.

In terms of age and location, participants ranged from about 18 to 90 years and lived in fewer than 30 US areas. Donors in Cohort 3 who had recovered were those with two negative PCRs, healthcare professional clearance, or resolution of their symptoms. In the authors' methods: The authors estimated nucleated cell counts from reference gene primer amplification. Profiling relied on immunoSEQ multiplex PCR, and the TCRdb table lists in-frame clones only, not all of them. That table supplies the V and J calls and clone size; D and trimming were determined from the DNA. The table includes some 400,000 clones, 85% to 90% detected once. Sequencing was performed on PBMCs or T cells enriched from blood (not recorded which). This receptor was obtained from a woman aged 25 to 39 who had recovered from COVID-19.

CDR3 nucleotides: TGTGCCAGCAGCTTAGATCTGAGTTGGTTAGCCCCCATAACCTTAAATGAGCAGTTCTTC. Residues: CASSLDLSWLAPITLNEQFF. The gene calls are TRBV11-2 and TRBJ2-1; the D is unclear. Germline CDR1 is SGHAT and CDR2 is FQNNGV. CDR3 length: 20 amino acids. V was clipped by 0 bases and J by 7 bases, with 28 bases between them.